The 26 T cell receptor beta chains presented below share a single source sample, sequenced in a study of beta chain features in type 1 diabetes. Isolated RNA was reverse transcribed in full, so expressed TCRB transcripts were sequenced. The protocol was immunoSEQ multiplex PCR, while the TCRdb copy is restricted to in-frame clones and leaves out a portion. The sample holds some 410,000 clones, roughly 11% seen once. Sequenced input: naive CD4+ T cells from blood. These receptors came from a young woman in good health.

This clone was picked up a small number of times. This rearrangement joins TRBV20-1 to TRBJ1-6; 9 nucleotides match TRBD1. Trimming removed 5 bases from V and 10 bases from J; junction bases left unmatched: 0. The CDR3 covers 11 residues. Germline V CDR1 and CDR2: DFQATT, SNEGSKA (reference sequence). As DNA, the CDR3 is TGCAGTGCTGACAGGGGGTCACCCCTCCACTTT. It is translated as CSADRGSPLHF.

The chain employs TRBV27 and TRBJ2-7; a possible D gene is TRBD1 (6 bases). This CDR3 is built from 16 residues. Trimming took off 7 bases at V and 1 base at J, with 20 bases between the two ends. Germline CDR1 reads MNHEY; CDR2 reads SMNVEV (reference sequence). The CDR3, as DNA: TGTGCCAGCAAACCCGGGTGGGGGCAGGGGTCCTACGAGCAGTACGTC. It yields the protein CASKPGWGQGSYEQYV.

This clone showed up just a few times. The chain joins TRBV9 to TRBJ2-5, with 10 bases matching TRBD1. The length of the CDR3 is 14 residues. Germline V gives CDR1 SGDLS, CDR2 YYNGEE. The V segment lost 4 bases and the J segment 2 bases; nucleotides outside the gene matches: 2. The CDR3, as DNA: TGTGCCAGCAGCCAGGGACAGGGGCAAGAGACCCAGTACTTC. This gives the protein CASSQGQGQETQYF.

Only a few counts were recorded for this clone. The chain joins TRBV5-6 to TRBJ2-7, with a tentative D call TRBD2 (5 bases). There are 19 residues in the CDR3. Trimming removed 4 bases from V and 7 bases from J, with 33 bases in between. Looked up from germline, CDR1 is SGHDT and CDR2 is YYEEEE. The CDR3 coding sequence is TGTGCCAGCAGCCTCACCCCCTACAAAGAGGGTTTCCCTACGGGAGAGCAGTACGTC. Residues: CASSLTPYKEGFPTGEQYV.

This clone showed up just a few times. The gene calls are TRBV2 and TRBJ2-7; D unclear. The length of the CDR3 is 12 residues. V lost 4 bases and J 6 bases, leaving 10 bases between the germline ends. In germline, CDR1 is SNHLY, CDR2 FYNNEI. The CDR3 DNA follows: TGTGCCAGCAGTGGTTTAGGGTTCGAGCAGTACTTC. Translation: CASSGLGFEQYF. The whole variable domain, filled in from reference TRBV2 and TRBJ2-7, reads EPEVTQTPSHQVTQMGQEVILRCVPISNHLYFYWYRQILGQKVEFLVSFYNNEISEKSEIFDDQFSVERPDGSNFTLKIRSTKLEDSAMYFCASSGLGFEQYFGPGTRLTVT.

In this sample, this clone turned up a few times. The chain employs TRBV6-5 and TRBJ2-7; 10 bases are shared with TRBD2. The CDR3 runs 14 residues. Germline V gene data show CDR1 as MNHEY and CDR2 as SVGAGI. The junction had 7 bases not matched to a gene; V was cut back by 6 bases and J by 5 bases. The CDR3 sequence is CASRLAGGPDEQYF. CDR3 bases: TGTGCCAGCAGATTAGCGGGAGGTCCTGACGAGCAGTACTTC.

The chain carries TRBV29-1 and TRBJ2-3, with 12 bases matching TRBD2. The CDR3 covers 14 residues. V shed 7 bases, J shed 6 bases, and the junction held 8 bases outside the gene matches. Germline V gene sequence: CDR1 SQVTM, CDR2 ANQGSEA. CDR3 region: CSGNGLAGTDTQYF. In DNA form, the CDR3 reads TGCAGCGGCAACGGACTAGCGGGAACCGATACGCAGTATTTT.

In its sample, this clone was seen a few times. The chain employs TRBV29-1 and TRBJ2-3; possibly TRBD1 or TRBD2 for D (5 bases each). The V gene lost 6 bases and the J gene lost 4 bases, with 17 bases spanning the gap. CDR1 is SQVTM and CDR2 is ANQGSEA in the germline V gene. This CDR3 spans 14 amino acids. The CDR3 spells CSVGRAGYADTQYF. Written as DNA, the CDR3 is TGCAGCGTGGGGCGGGCAGGGTACGCAGATACGCAGTATTTT.

Only a few counts were recorded for this clone. The chain combines TRBV7-3 with TRBJ2-7, with 10 positions matching TRBD2. The CDR3 covers 15 residues. Germline CDR1 is SGHTA and CDR2 is FQGTGA. V gave up 1 base and J gave up 6 bases; unmatched junction bases: 6. The CDR3 spells CASSLNLAGVGEQYF. As DNA, the CDR3 is TGTGCCAGCAGCTTAAATCTAGCGGGAGTTGGCGAGCAGTACTTC.

The chain uses TRBV11-2 and TRBJ2-3; no clear D. The length of the CDR3 is 14 residues. Germline values: CDR1 SGHAT, CDR2 FQNNGV. V dropped 2 bases and J dropped 0 bases, with 6 bases sitting between them. The chain's CDR3 is CASSLQVSTDTQYF. Here the CDR3 DNA reads TGTGCCAGCAGCTTACAGGTTAGCACAGATACGCAGTATTTT.

This chain joins TRBV7-2 and TRBJ2-1; 14 positions match TRBD2. The CDR3 length is 19 residues. V lost 1 base to trimming and J lost 5 bases; unmatched junction nucleotides: 10. Germline-derived CDR1 and CDR2 are SGHTA and FQGNSA. CDR3 nucleotides: TGTGCCAGCAGCTTAGATCCCCAGACTAGCGGGGGGGCCAACAATGAGCAGTTCTTC. Amino acids: CASSLDPQTSGGANNEQFF. The full variable domain, its missing parts supplied by reference TRBV7-2 and TRBJ2-1, is GAGVSQSPSNKVTEKGKDVELRCDPISGHTALYWYRQSLGQGLEFLIYFQGNSAPDKSGLPSDRFSAERTGGSVSTLTIQRTQQEDSAVYLCASSLDPQTSGGANNEQFFGPGTRLTVL.

The chain recombines TRBV5-1 with TRBJ2-7, with 7 bases aligning to TRBD1. V shed 1 base and J 4 bases; nucleotides not matched to a gene: 5. The germline CDR1 and CDR2 sequences are SGHRS and YFSETQ. The CDR3 spans 14 residues. The CDR3 protein is CASSLFDRAYEQYF. CDR3 bases: TGCGCCAGCAGCTTGTTCGACAGGGCTTACGAGCAGTACTTC.

This clone was recorded a few times. This chain joins TRBV7-9 and TRBJ2-7; tentatively, D is TRBD2 (6 bases). The CDR3 is 15 amino acids. V dropped 5 bases and J dropped 2 bases, with 16 bases sitting between them. Germline V gene data show CDR1 as SEHNR and CDR2 as FQNEAQ (reference sequence). CDR3 nucleotides: TGTGCCAGCAGCCTGGCGGAGGGAAGGACCTACGAGCAGTACTTC. This translates into CASSLAEGRTYEQYF.

This clone was seen ten or more times. The rearrangement links TRBV29-1 to TRBJ2-5; D uncertain. The CDR3 extends over 13 amino acids. Trimming stripped 3 bases from V and 2 bases from J, with 10 bases between. CDR1 is SQVTM, CDR2 ANQGSEA, per germline. The CDR3 here is CSVDETVQETQYF. The CDR3 DNA follows: TGCAGCGTTGACGAGACGGTGCAAGAGACCCAGTACTTC. Filled out from reference TRBV29-1 and TRBJ2-5, the complete variable domain reads SAVISQKPSRDICQRGTSLTIQCQVDSQVTMMFWYRQQPGQSLTLIATANQGSEATYESGFVIDKFPISRPNLTFSTLTVSNMSPEDSSIYLCSVDETVQETQYFGPGTRLLVL.

J is TRBJ1-6 and V is TRBV5-1; TRBD1 matches 9 bases. Germline CDR1 reads SGHRS; CDR2 reads YFSETQ. The CDR3 is made up of 17 amino acids. Losses at the gene ends were 0 bases for V and 11 bases for J; bases not matched to a gene: 12. The CDR3 sequence is CASSLVLRGQGPPPLHF. The CDR3 nucleotides read TGCGCCAGCAGCTTGGTTCTCCGGGGACAGGGCCCTCCACCCCTCCACTTT. Variable domain in full (rest from reference TRBV5-1 and TRBJ1-6): KAGVTQTPRYLIKTRGQQVTLSCSPISGHRSVSWYQQTPGQGLQFLFEYFSETQRNKGNFPGRFSGRQFSNSRSEMNVSTLELGDSALYLCASSLVLRGQGPPPLHFGNGTRLTVT.

This clone has a handful of counts. This chain links TRBV7-2 with TRBJ1-5, with TRBD1 matching over 9 bases. Germline CDR1 reads SGHTA; CDR2 reads FQGNSA. The CDR3 extends over 14 amino acids. Trimming at V came to 7 bases and at J to 7 bases, leaving 8 bases not matched to a gene. The CDR3 protein is CASTERTGAQPQHF. CDR3 in DNA: TGTGCCAGCACGGAAAGGACAGGGGCGCAGCCCCAGCATTTT.

In this sample, this clone turned up a few times. This chain uses TRBV7-2 with TRBJ2-7; D perhaps matches TRBD1 (6 bases). Germline CDR1 is SGHTA and CDR2 is FQGNSA. The CDR3 spans 12 residues. V was clipped by 5 bases and J by 5 bases, with 10 bases between them. The CDR3 nucleotides read TGTGCCAGCAGCCTCAGGGGAAACGAGCAGTACTTC. It specifies CASSLRGNEQYF.

A few counts support this clone. V gene TRBV7-6 combines with J gene TRBJ2-5; 14 bases line up with TRBD2. The CDR3 totals 15 residues. Germline CDR1 is SGHVS and CDR2 is FNYEAQ. V was clipped by 5 bases and J by 5 bases; unmatched bases: 4. CDR3 DNA: TGTGCCAGCAGCCTCGGGACTAGCGGGAGTGAGACCCAGTACTTC. This sequence encodes CASSLGTSGSETQYF.

This clone has a handful of counts. The chain links TRBV5-1 to TRBJ2-4; D ambiguous. V lost 0 bases, J lost 0 bases, and 10 bases lay in between. The CDR3 contains 16 residues. Per the germline V gene, CDR1 is SGHRS and CDR2 is YFSETQ. CDR3 sequence: CASSLEGLGAKNIQYF. In DNA, the CDR3 is TGCGCCAGCAGCTTGGAGGGATTGGGAGCCAAAAACATTCAGTACTTC.

A few counts support this clone. V is TRBV4-3 and J is TRBJ2-7; D perhaps matches TRBD1 (6 bases). V was trimmed by 0 bases and J by 6 bases, leaving 15 bases between them. Germline values: CDR1 LGHNA, CDR2 YSLEER. The CDR3 covers 15 residues. This CDR3 is CASSQEGAFPGEQYF. In nucleotides, the CDR3 is TGCGCCAGCAGCCAAGAGGGGGCCTTTCCGGGCGAGCAGTACTTC.

This sequence joins TRBV9 and TRBJ2-3; D remains unclear. Trimming pared 0 bases from V and 0 bases from J, leaving 5 bases between. Germline-derived CDR1 and CDR2 are SGDLS and YYNGEE. The CDR3 is 14 amino acids. The CDR3 nucleotides are TGTGCCAGCAGCGTAGAACAGAGCACAGATACGCAGTATTTT. Residues: CASSVEQSTDTQYF.

Turning to this clone: This sequence is one base from a far larger clone and is likely a read error. V gene TRBV5-4 combines with J gene TRBJ2-5, with D unclear. Germline CDR1 and CDR2: SGHNT and YYREEE (reference sequence). There are 11 residues in the CDR3. The CDR3 nucleotides read TGTGCCAGCAGCTTCCAAGAGGCCCAGTACTTC. Translated: CASSFQEAQYF.

This clone was detected only a few times. Other nucleotide sequences from this sample produce the same CDR3. This rearrangement joins TRBV20-1 to TRBJ2-5, with D maybe TRBD2 (5 bases). The CDR3 length is 11 residues. Germline V lookup: CDR1 DFQATT, CDR2 SNEGSKA (reference sequence). V lost 3 bases and J 4 bases, leaving 6 bases between the germline ends. The CDR3 sequence is CSARGRETQYF. The CDR3 region has the DNA TGCAGTGCTAGGGGGAGAGAGACCCAGTACTTC.

V and J are TRBV30 and TRBJ2-4; 12 nucleotides agree with TRBD2. The CDR3 has 20 amino acids. Germline V gene data show CDR1 as GTSNPN and CDR2 as SVGIG (reference sequence). V shed 1 base and J 0 bases; nucleotides not matched to a gene: 13. Here the CDR3 DNA reads TGTGCCTGGAGTGGCCCTAGCGGGAGGGCCACCTGGTTAGCCAAAAACATTCAGTACTTC. Translation: CAWSGPSGRATWLAKNIQYF. Full variable domain (remainder filled in from reference TRBV30 and TRBJ2-4): SQTIHQWPATLVQPVGSPLSLECTVEGTSNPNLYWYRQAAGRGLQLLFYSVGIGQISSEVPQNLSASRPQDRQFILSSKKLLLSDSGFYLCAWSGPSGRATWLAKNIQYFGAGTRLSVL.

This clone was seen more than once but under ten times. The chain carries TRBV4-3 and TRBJ2-3, with D tentatively TRBD1 (6 bases). CDR1 and CDR2 (germline): LGHNA, YSLEER. The CDR3 runs 14 residues. Deletions cut 1 base from V and 9 bases from J, with 14 bases between. This CDR3 is CASSQVILGHTQYF. In DNA, the CDR3 is TGCGCCAGCAGCCAAGTTATATTGGGACACACGCAGTATTTT.

This clone has only a few counts. This chain uses TRBV29-1 with TRBJ2-7; tentative D call: TRBD1 (6 bases). Per germline, CDR1 SQVTM and CDR2 ANQGSEA. This CDR3 contains 11 residues. V shed 3 bases and J shed 9 bases, with 12 bases lying between them. CDR3 in DNA: TGCAGCGTTGACACAGGGTTCGGGCAGTACGTC. Translation: CSVDTGFGQYV.